This T cell receptor (beta chain) emerged from a study of blood T cell repertoires in COVID-19. The method was immunoSEQ multiplex PCR; TCRdb's version includes in-frame clones alone and lacks a portion of them. This table holds around 40,000 clones, 88% found once. Per germline, CDR1 PRHDT and CDR2 FYEKMQ (reference sequence). The CDR3 is 11 amino acids. V dropped 2 bases and J dropped 5 bases, with 3 bases sitting between them. Sequencing was done on a sample of peripheral blood. The chain uses TRBV13 and TRBJ1-1; D gene unclear. This sequence originates from a human donor in a cohort sampled during active COVID-19. DNA for the CDR3: TGTGCCAGCAGCTTATCGACTGAAGCTTTCTTT. It specifies CASSLSTEAFF.